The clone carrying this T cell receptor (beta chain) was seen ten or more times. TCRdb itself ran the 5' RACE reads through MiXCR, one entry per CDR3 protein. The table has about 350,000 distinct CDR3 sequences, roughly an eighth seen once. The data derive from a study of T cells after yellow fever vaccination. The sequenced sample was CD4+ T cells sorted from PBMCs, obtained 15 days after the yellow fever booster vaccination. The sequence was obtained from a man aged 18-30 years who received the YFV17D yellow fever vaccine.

CDR3 in DNA: TGCAGTGCTAGAAGGGGGACAGGAGGACAGACCCAGTACTTC. Amino acids: CSARRGTGGQTQYF. The chain combines TRBV20-1 with TRBJ2-5, with 8 positions matching TRBD1. Germline V gene data show CDR1 as DFQATT and CDR2 as SNEGSKA (reference sequence). V shed 2 bases, J shed 6 bases, and the junction held 8 bases outside the gene matches. The CDR3 has 14 residues.